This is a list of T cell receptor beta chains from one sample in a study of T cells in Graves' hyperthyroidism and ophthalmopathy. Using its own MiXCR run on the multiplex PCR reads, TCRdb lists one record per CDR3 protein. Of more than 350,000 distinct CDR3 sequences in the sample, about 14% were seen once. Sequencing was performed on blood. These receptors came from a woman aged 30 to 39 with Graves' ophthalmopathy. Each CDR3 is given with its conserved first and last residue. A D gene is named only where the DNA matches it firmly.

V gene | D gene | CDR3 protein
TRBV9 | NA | CASNYGGDTEAFF
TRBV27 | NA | CASSVRVNYNSPLHF
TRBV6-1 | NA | CASSEYRGPNYEQYF
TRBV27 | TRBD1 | CASSLSLGQGGGYTF
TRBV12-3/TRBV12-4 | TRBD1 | CASSLRDREYEQYF
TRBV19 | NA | CASSIVATTPNSPLHF
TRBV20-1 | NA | CSGGTSLLNTGELFF
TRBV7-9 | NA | CASSLAFQLRSPLAGELFF
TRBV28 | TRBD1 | CASRSAEGARNNSPLHF
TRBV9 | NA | CASSPRTGFRTDLQETQYF
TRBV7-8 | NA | CASSLGDINYEQYF
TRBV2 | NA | CASRTGVGNQPQHF
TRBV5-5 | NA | CASSLDPGAVNTEAFF
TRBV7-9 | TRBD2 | CASSLTTSGDQRSEQFF
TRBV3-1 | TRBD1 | CASSQGAATGQVETQYF
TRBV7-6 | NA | CASSFRGLGGPGELFF
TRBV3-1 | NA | CASSHSGDTGELFF
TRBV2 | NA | CASIKDTYTEAFF
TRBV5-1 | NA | CASSWGPRGFSYNEQFF
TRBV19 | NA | CASSMSLADYNEQFF
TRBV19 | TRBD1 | CASSIGRGSNQPQHF
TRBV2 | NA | CASRGVRSGNTIYF
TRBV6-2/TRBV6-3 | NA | CASSPGVFEETQYF
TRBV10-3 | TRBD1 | CAITITQGAGTEAFF
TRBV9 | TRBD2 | CASSVAAGTSWGIDTQYF
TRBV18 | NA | CASSPQGAGNQPQHF
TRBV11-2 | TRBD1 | CASGNRQGSNEKLFF
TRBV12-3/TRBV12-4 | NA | CASSLCETEAFF
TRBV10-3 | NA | CAISDSGSSYNEQFF
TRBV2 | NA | CASSEALFSSLHEQYF
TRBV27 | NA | CASTERGEQFF
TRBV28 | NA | CASSLLGANTYEQYF
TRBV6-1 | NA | CASSEAEGANVLTF
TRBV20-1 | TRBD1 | CSATTGDQPQHF